The 8 T cell receptor beta chains presented below share a single source sample, sequenced in a study of CD8 T cells in ankylosing spondylitis. TCRdb re-called the 5' RACE reads through MiXCR, storing one row per CDR3 protein. The data contain 250,000 to 350,000 distinct CDR3 sequences, around 20% of them singletons. What was sequenced was blood, either unsorted or a sorted T cell fraction (not recorded which). The source of these receptors is a male donor with ankylosing spondylitis or in good health (not recorded which).

V is TRBV7-9 and J is TRBJ1-2; TRBD1 agrees at 7 bases. The CDR3 contains 13 residues. The germline V gene has CDR1 SEHNR and CDR2 FQNEAQ (reference sequence). V trimming: 4 bases; J trimming: 8 bases; junction bases outside the gene matches: 7. The CDR3 loop is CASSSRQGRGYTF. The CDR3 DNA follows: TGTGCCAGCAGCTCCCGACAGGGTCGGGGCTACACCTTC.

The V and J genes are TRBV18 and TRBJ1-2, with 9 bases fitting TRBD1. Trimming at V came to 4 bases and at J to 8 bases, leaving 8 bases not matched to a gene. This CDR3 is 14 amino acids long. The germline gives CDR1 KGHSH, CDR2 LQKENI. CDR3 sequence reads: CASSLRDRVNGYTF. DNA for the CDR3: TGTGCCAGCTCACTCCGGGACAGGGTTAACGGCTACACCTTC.

In its sample, this clonotype was seen many times. The chain uses TRBV12-3 or TRBV12-4 and TRBJ1-5; unclear D gene. V was clipped by 3 bases and J by 6 bases, with 12 bases between them. The CDR3 is 14 residues long. CDR3 region: CASSLAPPGQPQHF. DNA of the CDR3: TGTGCCAGCAGTTTGGCACCACCGGGTCAGCCCCAGCATTTT.

V and J are TRBV20-1 and TRBJ2-1; possible D gene TRBD1, 6 bases. The ends were cut back, 0 bases at V and 7 bases at J, with 13 bases in the middle. Germline V gene sequence: CDR1 DFQATT, CDR2 SNEGSKA (reference sequence). The length of the CDR3 is 14 residues. CDR3 nucleotides: TGCAGTGCTAGAGAATGGCGAGGGGGTAATGAGCAGTTCTTC. Translated, it gives CSAREWRGGNEQFF.

This clonotype was detected a few times. The V gene is TRBV5-1, the J gene TRBJ1-4; D gene uncertain. The germline gives CDR1 SGHRS, CDR2 YFSETQ. V lost 2 bases and J lost 7, with 21 bases in between. This CDR3 region has 17 residues. CDR3 amino acids: CASSFGPGLIVSEKLFF. The CDR3 DNA reads as TGCGCCAGCAGCTTTGGCCCTGGACTCATCGTATCTGAAAAACTGTTTTTT.

In its sample, this clonotype was seen many times. This rearrangement joins TRBV7-2 to TRBJ1-6, with TRBD1 matching over 9 bases. The CDR3 runs to 15 residues. The J segment lost 8 bases and the V segment lost 0 bases, leaving 2 bases of the junction unmatched. Germline loops: CDR1 SGHTA, CDR2 FQGNSA. Written as DNA, the CDR3 is TGTGCCAGCAGCTTAGCCCGGACAGGGGATTCACCCCTCCACTTT. Its protein is CASSLARTGDSPLHF.

This clonotype was recorded a few times. V gene TRBV6-1 combines with J gene TRBJ1-2; 8 positions agree with TRBD1. From germline, CDR1 is MNHNS and CDR2 SASEGT. The CDR3 runs to 16 residues. V dropped 0 bases and J dropped 4; count of bases not matched to a gene: 7. The CDR3 loop reads CASSEAVGQGLYGYTF. In nucleotides, the CDR3 is TGTGCCAGCAGTGAAGCGGTAGGACAGGGTCTCTATGGCTACACCTTC.

The chain recombines TRBV11-2 with TRBJ2-2; 8 nucleotides match TRBD1. The V gene's germline CDR1 is SGHAT and CDR2 FQNNGV. V was clipped by 0 bases and J by 8 bases; unmatched bases: 8. The CDR3 spans 16 residues. This chain's CDR3 is CASSLDGTGGPGELFF. The CDR3 DNA sequence: TGTGCCAGCAGCTTAGATGGTACAGGGGGTCCTGGGGAGCTGTTTTTT. Complete variable domain (other parts from reference TRBV11-2 and TRBJ2-2): EAGVAQSPRYKIIEKRQSVAFWCNPISGHATLYWYQQILGQGPKLLIQFQNNGVVDDSQLPKDRFSAERLKGVDSTLKIQPAKLEDSAVYLCASSLDGTGGPGELFFGEGSRLTVL.